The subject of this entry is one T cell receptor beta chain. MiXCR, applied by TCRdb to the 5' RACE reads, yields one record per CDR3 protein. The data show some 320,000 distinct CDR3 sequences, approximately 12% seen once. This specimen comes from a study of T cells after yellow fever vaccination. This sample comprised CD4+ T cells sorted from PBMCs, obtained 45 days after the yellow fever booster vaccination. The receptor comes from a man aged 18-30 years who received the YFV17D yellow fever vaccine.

CDR3 in DNA: TGCGCCAGCAGCCGGGAAAGGCGGGGAAATTATACGCAGTATTTT. Translation gives CASSRERRGNYTQYF. This chain connects TRBV4-3 to TRBJ2-3, with a possible D match to TRBD2 (6 bases). The germline V gene encodes CDR1 LGHNA and CDR2 YSLEER. The length of the CDR3 is 15 residues. With 4 bases removed from V and 7 bases from J, the gap between germline ends came to 18 bases.